This T cell receptor beta chain was sequenced in a study of shared clonotypes between healthy human individuals (dated by TCRdb to the early 2020s). Looking at the study overall: The cohort comprised two women and three men aged 18 to 49 years. To increase sequencing depth and limit assay-specific biases, different laboratories used diverse techniques to prepare libraries and sequence TCR repertoires. Each donor's leukapheresis produced roughly between roughly 0.94 and 9.5 billion PBMCs. The study deeply sequenced blood TCR repertoires of 5 or 6 healthy adults to estimate repertoire size and the extent of clonotype sharing between individuals. For each donor, three plates each were used for CD4 naive and CD4 memory, two plates were used for CD8 naive, and one plate was used for CD8 memory.

The donors were healthy, HIV-negative adults who had no recently reported acute infections or vaccinations. Every donor was a Caucasian adult living in Nashville, Tennessee, USA. CD4+ T cells were enriched by magnetic negative selection, after which naive cells were positively selected on CD45RA and the negative fraction was taken as the memory subset. Blood was obtained by leukapheresis, after which PBMCs were separated by Ficoll-Histopaque density gradient centrifugation and cryopreserved in liquid nitrogen vapor phase. Analytical flow cytometry was used to check the purity and quantity of every magnetically sorted T cell population. Each sorted fraction had its genomic DNA isolated and then quantified by UV absorbance on a Nanodrop 2000c. About this clone itself: There is no known antigen for this receptor. One base away there is no much larger clone; base qualities are not given.

Overall study outcomes, separate from this receptor: The genetic and exposure-history diversity represented was limited by the small number of donors. Across four donors, about 5% of naive CD4, roughly 3.3% of naive CD8, 2.3% of memory CD4, and under 0.45% of memory CD8 clonotypes were shared. Rarefaction of sorted-subset datasets indicated incomplete sequencing despite the large sequencing depth. Clonotypes shared by all four sorted-subset donors showed higher generation probabilities than non-shared clonotypes. Pairwise subsampling indicated that sequencing depth was expected to affect the degree of clonotype sharing among donors. Sampling was restricted to blood, and TCR repertoires in tissues likely differ from the TCR repertoires found in blood. Estimated clonotype richness was generally larger for naive than for memory subsets.

Including the terminal cysteine and phenylalanine, the CDR3 comprises 14 residues. The DNA shown is the 42-base CDR3, in frame from base 1. The V and J ends are trimmed by 8 bases and 1 base, leaving 14 bases between them. The germline V gene specifies SNHLY as CDR1 and FYNNEI as CDR2. Using the deep immunoSEQ assay, multiplex PCR amplified TCR CDR3 regions from genomic DNA. Extracted genomic DNA from each cell subset was distributed evenly across all wells of several immunoSEQ 96-well plates, and each plate was treated as a replicate. Each replicate PCR for sorted subsets received roughly 0.2 ug genomic DNA, equal to 28,000 or so T cell genomes. The purified libraries were quantified using a Qubit 3.0 fluorometer, sized with a Bioanalyzer 2100, and then quantified again using the KAPA Library Quantification kit. Every immunoSEQ 96-well plate was sequenced on a separate single-read 150-cycle Illumina NextSeq 550 flow cell. As for the original processing: The immunoSEQ output contained only junctional sequences without quality scores, so filtering could not match that applied to full-length reads. Sequences were annotated with PyIR, a Python wrapper for IgBLAST v1.9, using IMGT germline references to assign V/J genes and CDR3. Reads were removed for weak V/J assignments (E-value above 1e-6), missing CDR3, stop codons, out-of-frame junctions, or ambiguous translated residues. V3J clonotypes were defined as sequences sharing the same inferred V gene, J gene, and CDR3 amino acid sequence. The percentage overlap between two repertoires was calculated by dividing the number of shared unique clonotypes by the size of the smaller repertoire. Three approaches were used to assess repertoire richness: RTK rarefaction, the Chao1 estimator, and Recon v2.1 estimates of unobserved clonotypes. For all TCRbeta clonotypes obtained by the gDNA method from four donors, generation probabilities were computed with OLGA. As stored in TCRdb, this immuneACCESS dataset retains in-frame rearrangements with V and J assigned. A fraction of the clones does not appear; measured against another copy, unresolved V genes explain less than half of the discrepancy, and the remainder lacks a known reason. Clone size and V and J calls were adopted from that table, with D and trimming inferred from the DNA. This sample holds a few million clones; over 85% were observed only once. 0.11% to 0.15% of the sample comes from the top ten.

Material: naive CD4+ T cells sorted from blood. The cell subset or site label, read with the paper, signifies: CD45RA+ positively selected. Recombination joined TRBV2 with TRBJ1-1, and perhaps TRBD1 as D gene, on 5 matching bases. This sequence originates from a man aged 18 to 29 in good health. DNA sequence: TGTGCCAGCTCTGCCCAGGGCTCGAACACTGAAGCTTTCTTT. Its amino acids are CASSAQGSNTEAFF.